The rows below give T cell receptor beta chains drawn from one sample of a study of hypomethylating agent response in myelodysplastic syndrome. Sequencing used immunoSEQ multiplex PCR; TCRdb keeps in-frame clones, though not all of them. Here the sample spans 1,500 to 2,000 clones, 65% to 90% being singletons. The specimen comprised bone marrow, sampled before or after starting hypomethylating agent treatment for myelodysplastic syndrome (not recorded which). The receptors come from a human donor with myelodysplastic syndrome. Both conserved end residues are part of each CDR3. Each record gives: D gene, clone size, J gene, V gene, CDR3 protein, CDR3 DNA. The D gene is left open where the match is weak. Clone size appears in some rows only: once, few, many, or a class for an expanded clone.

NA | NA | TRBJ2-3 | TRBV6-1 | CASSTGDTQYF | TGTGCCAGCAGTACCGGGGATACGCAGTATTTT
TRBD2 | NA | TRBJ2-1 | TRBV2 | CASCKLAGTYNEQFF | TGTGCCAGCTGTAAACTAGCGGGGACCTACAATGAGCAGTTCTTC
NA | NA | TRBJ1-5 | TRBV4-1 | CASSSTDYSNQPQHF | TGCGCCAGCAGTTCGACAGACTATAGCAATCAGCCCCAGCATTTT
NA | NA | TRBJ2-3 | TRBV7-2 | CASSFGYTDTQYF | TGTGCCAGCAGCTTCGGTTACACAGATACGCAGTATTTT
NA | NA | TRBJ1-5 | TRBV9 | CASSFDRNTCNQPQHF | TGTGCCAGCAGCTTTGACAGGAATACTTGCAATCAGCCCCAGCATTTT
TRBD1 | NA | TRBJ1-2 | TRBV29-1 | CSGGTGGYGYTF | TGCAGCGGGGGGACAGGGGGGTATGGCTACACCTTC
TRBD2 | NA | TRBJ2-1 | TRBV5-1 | CASSAFGAGGPEEQFF | TGCGCCAGCAGCGCCTTCGGAGCGGGGGGGCCAGAAGAGCAGTTCTTC
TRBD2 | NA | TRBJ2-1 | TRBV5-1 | CASSLAVSGRDNEQFF | TGCGCCAGCAGCTTGGCCGTAAGCGGGAGGGACAATGAGCAGTTCTTC
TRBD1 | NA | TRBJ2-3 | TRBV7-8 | CASSPRAATGVTDTQYF | TGTGCCAGCAGCCCACGGGCGGCTACAGGGGTCACAGATACGCAGTATTTT
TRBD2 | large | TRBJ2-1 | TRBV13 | CASSHRRLAIYNEQFF | TGTGCCAGCAGCCACCGACGACTAGCCATTTACAATGAGCAGTTCTTC
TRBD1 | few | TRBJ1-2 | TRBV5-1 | CASSSGQGGGYTF | TGCGCCAGCAGCTCCGGACAGGGCGGGGGCTACACCTTC
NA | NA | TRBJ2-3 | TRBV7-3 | CASSPSSFSTDTQYF | TGTGCCAGCAGCCCCTCGTCGTTCAGCACAGATACGCAGTATTTT
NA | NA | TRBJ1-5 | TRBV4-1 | CASSRFAGDNQPQHF | TGCGCCAGCAGCCGATTCGCCGGGGACAATCAGCCCCAGCATTTT
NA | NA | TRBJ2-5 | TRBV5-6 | CASSFWLAQVSETQYF | TGTGCCAGCAGCTTCTGGCTAGCGCAAGTGTCAGAGACCCAGTACTTC
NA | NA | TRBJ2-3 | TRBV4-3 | CASGSWGTDTQYF | TGCGCCAGCGGCTCTTGGGGCACAGATACGCAGTATTTT
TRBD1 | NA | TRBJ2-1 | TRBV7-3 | CASSLTPGQAYEQFF | TGTGCCAGCAGCTTAACTCCCGGACAGGCCTATGAGCAGTTCTTC
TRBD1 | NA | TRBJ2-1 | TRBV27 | CASSLRDRPYNEQFF | TGTGCCAGCAGCCTGAGGGACAGACCCTACAATGAGCAGTTCTTC
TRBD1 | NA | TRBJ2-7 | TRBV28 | CASSSSGTGIYEQYF | TGTGCCAGCAGTTCCTCCGGGACAGGTATCTACGAGCAGTACTTC
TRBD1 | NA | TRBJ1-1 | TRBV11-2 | CASSLAASGGTEAFF | TGTGCCAGCAGCTTAGCCGCTTCAGGGGGCACTGAAGCTTTCTTT
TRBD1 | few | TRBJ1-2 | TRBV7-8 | CASSLAATGRGYTF | TGTGCCAGCAGCTTAGCGGCGACAGGGAGAGGCTACACCTTC
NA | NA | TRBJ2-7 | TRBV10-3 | CAISEGQGFYEQYF | TGTGCCATCAGTGAGGGCCAAGGGTTCTACGAGCAGTACTTC
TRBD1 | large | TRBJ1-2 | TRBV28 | CASSFPRQGQSGYTF | TGTGCCAGCAGTTTCCCCCGACAGGGTCAGAGTGGCTACACCTTC
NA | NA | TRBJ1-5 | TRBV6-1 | CASTGDLLRGQPQHF | TGTGCCAGCACCGGGGACCTTTTACGTGGGCAGCCCCAGCATTTT
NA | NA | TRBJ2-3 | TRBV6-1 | CATRRGAHTDTQYF | TGTGCCACCCGGAGGGGGGCCCACACAGATACGCAGTATTTT
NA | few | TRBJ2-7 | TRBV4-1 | CASSQAGSYEQYF | TGCGCCAGCAGCCAAGCGGGCTCCTACGAGCAGTACTTC
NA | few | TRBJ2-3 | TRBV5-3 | CASTISEIGDTQYF | TGTGCCAGCACCATTAGTGAGATTGGAGATACGCAGTATTTT
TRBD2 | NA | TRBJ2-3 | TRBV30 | CAWTSGMSTDTQYF | TGTGCCTGGACTAGCGGGATGAGCACAGATACGCAGTATTTT
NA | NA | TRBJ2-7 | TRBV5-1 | CASSQSPGPQMIQYF | TGCGCCAGCAGCCAATCTCCGGGACCCCAAATGATACAGTACTTC
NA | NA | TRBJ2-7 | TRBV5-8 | CASSFAYEQYF | TGTGCCAGCAGCTTCGCCTACGAGCAGTACTTC
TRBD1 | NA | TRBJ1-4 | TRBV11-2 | CASSLDRVGGEKLFF | TGTGCCAGCAGCCTCGACAGGGTGGGAGGCGAAAAACTGTTTTTT
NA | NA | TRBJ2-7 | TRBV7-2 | CASSLMGQVYEQYF | TGTGCCAGCAGCTTAATGGGTCAGGTCTACGAGCAGTACTTC
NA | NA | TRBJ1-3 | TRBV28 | CASSSPPPASGNTIYF | TGTGCCAGCAGTTCTCCACCCCCCGCTTCTGGAAACACCATATATTTT
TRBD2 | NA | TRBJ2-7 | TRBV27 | CASSLAGGIGEQYF | TGTGCCAGCAGCTTAGCGGGAGGGATAGGGGAGCAGTACTTC
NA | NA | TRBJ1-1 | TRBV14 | CASSPAGLGTEAFF | TGTGCCAGCAGTCCCGCGGGGTTGGGGACTGAAGCTTTCTTT
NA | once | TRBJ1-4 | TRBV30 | CAWGETASNEKLFF | TGTGCCTGGGGGGAGACAGCCTCTAATGAAAAACTGTTTTTT
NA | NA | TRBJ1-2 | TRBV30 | CAWSASPGTEGYTF | TGTGCCTGGAGTGCCTCCCCAGGAACCGAGGGCTACACCTTC
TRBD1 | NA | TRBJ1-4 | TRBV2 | CASTRQGPATNEKLFF | TGTGCCAGCACTCGACAGGGGCCCGCAACTAATGAAAAACTGTTTTTT
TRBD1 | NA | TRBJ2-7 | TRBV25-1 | CASRAPGQGAYEQYF | TGTGCCAGCAGGGCCCCGGGACAGGGGGCCTACGAGCAGTACTTC
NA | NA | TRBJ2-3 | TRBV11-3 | CASSQEGGTDTQYF | TGTGCCAGCAGCCAGGAGGGGGGGACAGATACGCAGTATTTT
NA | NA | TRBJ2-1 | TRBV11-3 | CASSRQENEQFF | TGTGCCAGCAGCCGACAGGAGAATGAGCAGTTCTTC
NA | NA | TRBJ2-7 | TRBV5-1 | CASSLLSHSYEQYF | TGCGCCAGCAGCTTGTTGTCCCACTCCTACGAGCAGTACTTC
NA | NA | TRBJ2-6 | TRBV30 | CAGMGLSGANVLTF | TGTGCCGGAATGGGGCTCTCTGGGGCCAACGTCCTGACTTTC
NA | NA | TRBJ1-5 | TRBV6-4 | CASSDSPTISDHSNQPQHF | TGTGCCAGCAGTGACTCTCCGACCATATCGGACCATAGCAATCAGCCCCAGCATTTT
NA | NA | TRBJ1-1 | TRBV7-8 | CASSLVAGSNTEAFF | TGTGCCAGCAGCTTAGTGGCCGGATCTAACACTGAAGCTTTCTTT
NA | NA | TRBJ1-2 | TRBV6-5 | CASSSNRANYGYTF | TGTGCCAGCAGTTCCAACAGGGCTAACTATGGCTACACCTTC
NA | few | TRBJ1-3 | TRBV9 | CASSVAGAGNTIYF | TGTGCCAGCAGCGTAGCAGGGGCCGGAAACACCATATATTTT
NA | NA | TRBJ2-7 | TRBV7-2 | CASSSDYEQYF | TGTGCCAGCAGCTCTGACTACGAGCAGTACTTC
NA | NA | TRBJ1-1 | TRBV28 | CASSLEQAVNTEAFF | TGTGCCAGCAGTTTGGAACAGGCTGTGAACACTGAAGCTTTCTTT
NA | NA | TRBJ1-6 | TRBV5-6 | CASSSGIDTASSYNSPLHF | TGTGCCAGCAGCTCTGGTATTGACACAGCAAGCTCCTATAATTCACCCCTCCACTTT
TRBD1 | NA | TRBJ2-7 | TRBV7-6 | CASSLGTTGALYEQYF | TGTGCCAGCAGCTTAGGAACCACAGGGGCCCTCTACGAGCAGTACTTC
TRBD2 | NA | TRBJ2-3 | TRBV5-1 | CATTTSPSTDTQYF | TGCGCCACCACGACTAGCCCTAGCACAGATACGCAGTATTTT
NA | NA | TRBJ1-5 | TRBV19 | CASRPSGGISHSNQPQHF | TGTGCCAGTAGGCCGAGTGGGGGCATATCGCATAGCAATCAGCCCCAGCATTTT
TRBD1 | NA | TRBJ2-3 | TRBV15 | CATSRESGTVTDTQYF | TGTGCCACCAGCAGAGAGTCCGGGACAGTCACAGATACGCAGTATTTT